This T cell receptor beta chain was identified during a study of blood T cell repertoires in COVID-19. Study-wide context: The United States, Italy and Spain provided the acute and convalescent COVID-19 samples. T cells, B-cell-depleted T cells, or PBMCs provided the cDNA or gDNA that served as material.

Per germline, CDR1 SGDLS and CDR2 YYNGEE. The length of the CDR3 is 17 residues. Unmatched junction bases numbered 6, after V lost 0 bases and J lost 2 bases. The authors' processing: Estimates of nucleated cell counts were drawn from the amplification of reference gene primers. Profiled with immunoSEQ multiplex PCR; TCRdb holds only in-frame clones, not every one. V, J and clone size reflect that table, while D and trimming were determined from the DNA. This table has some 400,000 clones, around 87% appearing once. This clone occurred once. Sequenced: peripheral blood. This chain links TRBV9 with TRBJ2-1; TRBD2 matches 9 bases. This clonotype originated in a human donor in a cohort sampled during active COVID-19. CDR3 sequence reads: CASSVALAGSTYNEQFF. The CDR3 DNA sequence: TGTGCCAGCAGCGTAGCGCTAGCGGGATCCACCTACAATGAGCAGTTCTTC.